One and the same sample provided the 22 T cell receptor beta chains below, sequenced in a study of T cell responses to AZD1222 COVID-19 vaccine. Assay: immunoSEQ multiplex PCR; the TCRdb copy retains only in-frame clones and omits some. Here the sample spans over 120,000 clones, around 83% being singletons. The sample here was peripheral blood, taken 28 days after the second AZD1222 dose. The receptors derive from an adult who received the AZD1222 COVID-19 vaccine.

This clone was seen only once. This chain links TRBV5-1 with TRBJ1-5, with D hard to call. The CDR3 has 15 amino acids. V shed 0 bases and J shed 6 bases, with 13 bases lying between them. The germline gives CDR1 SGHRS, CDR2 YFSETQ. As DNA, the CDR3 is TGCGCCAGCAGCTTGGGGCCTGCGACGGGTCAGCCCCAGCATTTT. It codes for CASSLGPATGQPQHF.

This clone is a singleton in its sample. V usage is TRBV2 and J usage is TRBJ1-5; D not certain. Germline CDR1 SNHLY, CDR2 FYNNEI. The CDR3 runs to 14 residues. V was cut by 8 bases and J by 7 bases, with 18 bases left in between. The CDR3 bases are TGTGCCAGCGCGATTACGATGGCAGTCCAGCCCCAGCATTTT. It specifies CASAITMAVQPQHF.

The J gene is TRBJ1-5, the V gene TRBV27; no clear D. Germline loops: CDR1 MNHEY, CDR2 SMNVEV (reference sequence). Trimming took off 2 bases at V and 3 bases at J, with 8 bases between the two ends. The CDR3 totals 14 residues. The CDR3 nucleotides read TGTGCCAGCAGTTTACTGGGGTACAATCAGCCCCAGCATTTT. Amino acids: CASSLLGYNQPQHF.

The genes are TRBV18 and TRBJ1-1; the D gene is possibly TRBD1 (6 bases). Germline loops: CDR1 KGHSH, CDR2 LQKENI. CDR3 length: 17 amino acids. V was cut by 2 bases and J by 1 base, with 17 bases left in between. The CDR3 reads CASSPRTGGAPNTEAFF. CDR3 bases: TGTGCCAGCTCACCAAGGACGGGGGGGGCCCCGAACACTGAAGCTTTCTTT.

Only a few counts were recorded for this clone. The J gene is TRBJ2-2, the V gene TRBV28; D unclear. V lost 11 bases and J lost 0, with 13 bases in between. Germline V gene lookup returns CDR1 MDHEN and CDR2 SYDVKM. This CDR3 comprises 14 residues. The CDR3 nucleotides are TGTGCCGGTGAGGACCCTTCGAACACCGGGGAGCTGTTTTTT. This sequence encodes CAGEDPSNTGELFF.

The chain joins TRBV6-2 or TRBV6-3 to TRBJ2-5, with 11 bases identical to TRBD2. The V gene's germline CDR1 is MNHEY and CDR2 SVGEGT. This CDR3 has 16 amino acids. V shed 0 bases and J 3 bases; nucleotides not matched to a gene: 3. CDR3 in DNA: TGTGCCAGCAGTTACTCGTTTAGCGGGGGGGAAGAGACCCAGTACTTC. As protein: CASSYSFSGGEETQYF.

This clone was picked up one time. The chain links TRBV5-4 to TRBJ1-2, with D perhaps matching TRBD1 (5 bases). The germline gives CDR1 SGHNT, CDR2 YYREEE (reference sequence). This CDR3 is built from 14 residues. Trimming took off 1 base at V and 6 bases at J, with 13 bases between the two ends. Here the CDR3 reads CASSLIGGLDGYTF. DNA of the CDR3: TGTGCCAGCAGCTTGATTGGGGGTTTAGATGGCTACACCTTC.

The chain uses TRBV9 and TRBJ1-1, with a weak D call TRBD1 (6 bases). With 4 bases removed from V and 6 bases from J, the gap between germline ends came to 13 bases. The CDR3 extends over 13 amino acids. Germline V gene sequence: CDR1 SGDLS, CDR2 YYNGEE. The CDR3 DNA follows: TGTGCCAGCAGCTCCGGGACACCTCCTGAAGCTTTCTTT. Protein sequence: CASSSGTPPEAFF.

V is TRBV20-1 and J is TRBJ1-2; D is unresolved. The CDR3 extends over 11 amino acids. The V end lost 6 bases, the J end lost 9 bases, and 14 bases lay between the germline ends. Germline V gene data show CDR1 as DFQATT and CDR2 as SNEGSKA (reference sequence). The CDR3 is CSAPELASYTF. The CDR3, as DNA: TGCAGTGCCCCCGAACTCGCCAGCTACACCTTC.

J is TRBJ2-1 and V is TRBV7-2; 10 positions match TRBD2. With V trimmed by 1 base and J by 8 bases, 5 bases remained unmatched. The CDR3 covers 15 residues. Germline V gene sequence: CDR1 SGHTA, CDR2 FQGNSA. CDR3 DNA: TGTGCCAGCAGCTTAGAAGGGACTAGCGTCGATGAGCAGTTCTTC. The encoded protein is CASSLEGTSVDEQFF.

This clone was seen only once. Here the CDR3 reads CACQPDGYTEAFF. The CDR3 DNA reads TGTGCCTGCCAGCCCGACGGGTACACTGAAGCTTTCTTT. The genes are TRBV30 and TRBJ1-1; D remains unclear. The germline gives CDR1 GTSNPN, CDR2 SVGIG (reference sequence). V lost 6 bases, J lost 3 bases, and 14 bases lay in between. The length of the CDR3 is 13 residues.

This clone was counted only a few times. The rearrangement joins TRBV5-4 to TRBJ2-1, with 13 bases fitting TRBD2. Germline lookup yields CDR1 SGHNT and CDR2 YYREEE (reference sequence). The CDR3 covers 17 residues. Trimming cost V 0 bases and J 9 bases; bases outside gene matches: 9. The CDR3 DNA is TGTGCCAGCAGCTTGGGGGTACTAGCGGGAGGGCCGGGTGAGCAGTTCTTC. Translated: CASSLGVLAGGPGEQFF.

This sequence joins TRBV10-2 and TRBJ2-7; D is perhaps TRBD1 or TRBD2 (5 bases each). CDR3 length: 14 residues. Germline V lookup: CDR1 WSHSY, CDR2 SAAADI. V was pared by 6 bases and J by 0 bases, with 12 bases between. CDR3 bases: TGCGCCAGCAGATCGGGACGGAGCTCCTACGAGCAGTACTTC. Translation: CASRSGRSSYEQYF.

The J gene is TRBJ2-5, the V gene TRBV30, with 7 bases aligning to TRBD1. The junction had 4 bases not matched to a gene; V was cut back by 5 bases and J by 4 bases. Looked up from germline, CDR1 is GTSNPN and CDR2 is SVGIG (reference sequence). CDR3 length equals 12 residues. CDR3: CAWAQGRETQYF. The CDR3 region has the DNA TGTGCCTGGGCACAGGGGCGAGAGACCCAGTACTTC.

V usage is TRBV28 and J usage is TRBJ1-5; the match to TRBD1 covers 8 bases. CDR3 size: 17 residues. Trimming at V came to 5 bases and at J to 0 bases, leaving 9 bases not matched to a gene. Germline CDR1 MDHEN, CDR2 SYDVKM. CDR3 sequence reads: CASSVYGTGVSNQPQHF. CDR3 in DNA: TGTGCCAGCAGTGTATATGGGACAGGTGTTAGCAATCAGCCCCAGCATTTT. Full variable domain (missing parts from reference TRBV28 and TRBJ1-5): DVKVTQSSRYLVKRTGEKVFLECVQDMDHENMFWYRQDPGLGLRLIYFSYDVKMKEKGDIPEGYSVSREKKERFSLILESASTNQTSMYLCASSVYGTGVSNQPQHFGDGTRLSIL.

The CDR3 DNA is TGTGCCAGCAGCCTGTTAGCGGGGAGCTCCTACAATGAGCAGTTCTTC. Translating gives CASSLLAGSSYNEQFF. The chain combines TRBV6-4 with TRBJ2-1, with TRBD2 identical over 8 bases. V was clipped by 6 bases and J by 0 bases; unmatched bases: 7. Germline V lookup: CDR1 MRHNA, CDR2 SNTAGT. The CDR3 extends over 16 amino acids.

The chain uses TRBV9 and TRBJ2-7, with D maybe TRBD1 (5 bases). V was clipped by 3 bases and J by 4 bases, with 14 bases between them. The CDR3 runs 14 residues. CDR1 and CDR2 (germline): SGDLS, YYNGEE. The DNA for the CDR3 is TGTGCCAGCAGCGAAGGACACCTCCGGTACGAGCAGTACTTC. Translation: CASSEGHLRYEQYF.

The chain carries TRBV7-2 and TRBJ2-7; D gene uncertain. Germline V CDR1 and CDR2: SGHTA, FQGNSA. V was pared by 1 base and J by 3 bases, with 10 bases between. The CDR3 runs 14 residues. The chain's CDR3 is CASSLGRLSYEQYF. CDR3 nucleotides: TGTGCCAGCAGCTTAGGGAGATTGAGCTACGAGCAGTACTTC.

This clone occurred a few times. The rearrangement links TRBV27 to TRBJ2-5, with TRBD2 identical over 11 bases. The CDR3 covers 15 residues. CDR1 is MNHEY, CDR2 SMNVEV, per germline (reference sequence). Losses at the gene ends were 6 bases for V and 4 bases for J; bases not matched to a gene: 7. The CDR3 nucleotides read TGTGCCAGCAGCGGCGAACTAGCGGGGGCAGAGACCCAGTACTTC. It translates to CASSGELAGAETQYF.

This clone came up a few times. The rearrangement uses TRBV6-5 and TRBJ2-5, with D unclear. The CDR3 extends over 14 amino acids. V was pared by 2 bases and J by 2 bases, with 9 bases between. In germline, CDR1 is MNHEY, CDR2 SVGAGI. DNA of the CDR3: TGTGCCAGCAGTTACATGGGGTGGCAAGAGACCCAGTACTTC. Translation: CASSYMGWQETQYF.

For this clone: A read error may account for a junction end that differs from germline. This chain connects TRBV20-1 to TRBJ1-3; D is ambiguous. The CDR3 covers 10 residues. Germline-derived CDR1 and CDR2 are DFQATT and SNEGSKA (reference sequence). The CDR3 region is CSARRGLQIF. DNA of the CDR3: TGCAGTGCCAGGAGAGGACTGCAGATTTTT.

The J gene is TRBJ1-5, the V gene TRBV7-6; 7 nucleotides align to TRBD1. The CDR3 totals 15 residues. The J segment lost 6 bases and the V segment lost 5 bases, leaving 10 bases of the junction unmatched. The germline V gene has CDR1 SGHVS and CDR2 FNYEAQ. CDR3 residues: CASSQGGRDSQPQHF. The DNA of the CDR3 is TGTGCCAGCAGCCAGGGGGGCAGGGATTCTCAGCCCCAGCATTTT.